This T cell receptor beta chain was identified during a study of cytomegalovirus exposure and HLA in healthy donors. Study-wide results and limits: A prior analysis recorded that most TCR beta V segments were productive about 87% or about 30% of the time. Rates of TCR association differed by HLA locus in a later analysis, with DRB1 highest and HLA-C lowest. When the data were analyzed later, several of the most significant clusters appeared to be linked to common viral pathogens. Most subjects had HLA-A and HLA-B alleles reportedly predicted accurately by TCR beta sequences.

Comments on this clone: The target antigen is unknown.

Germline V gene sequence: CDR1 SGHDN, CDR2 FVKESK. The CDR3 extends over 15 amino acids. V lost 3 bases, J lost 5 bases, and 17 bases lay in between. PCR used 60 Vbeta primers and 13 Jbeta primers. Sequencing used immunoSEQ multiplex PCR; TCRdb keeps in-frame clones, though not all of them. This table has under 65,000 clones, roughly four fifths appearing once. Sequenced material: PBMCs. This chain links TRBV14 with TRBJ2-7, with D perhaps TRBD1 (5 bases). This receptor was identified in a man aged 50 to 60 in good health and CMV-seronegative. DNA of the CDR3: TGTGCCAGCAGCCAGAGGACACAAATTGATCACGAGCAGTACTTC. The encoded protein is CASSQRTQIDHEQYF.